The 6 T cell receptor beta chains given below trace back to one sample, sequenced in a study of cytomegalovirus exposure and HLA in healthy donors. Use of 60 Vbeta and 13 Jbeta primers characterized the PCR. Only in-frame clones appear in the TCRdb table, and some are missing; sequencing was by immunoSEQ multiplex PCR. The sample contains approximately 150,000 clones, over 75% of which appear only once. The sequenced sample consisted of PBMCs. The receptor source for this set is a man in his fifties or sixties in good health and CMV-seropositive.

This chain links TRBV7-3 with TRBJ1-6; D remains unclear. The CDR3 runs 16 residues. The V and J ends lost 1 base and 7 bases respectively, with 14 bases between them. Germline-derived CDR1 and CDR2 are SGHTA and FQGTGA. The CDR3 nucleotides read TGTGCCAGCAGCTTAAATGGGCCCAATACGAATTCACCCCTCCACTTT. This codes for CASSLNGPNTNSPLHF.

In its sample, this clone was seen a few times. The genes are TRBV9 and TRBJ2-3; possibly TRBD1 for D (5 bases). V shed 4 bases and J shed 2 bases, with 14 bases lying between them. The germline V gene encodes CDR1 SGDLS and CDR2 YYNGEE. CDR3 length: 15 amino acids. The CDR3 here is CASSSTEVNTDTQYF. The CDR3 DNA sequence: TGTGCCAGCAGCTCGACAGAAGTGAACACAGATACGCAGTATTTT.

This sequence joins TRBV11-2 and TRBJ2-7, with D tentatively TRBD1 (6 bases). The V gene's germline CDR1 is SGHAT and CDR2 FQNNGV. Trimming shortened V by 3 bases and J by 3 bases, and 9 bases separated the two germline ends. The CDR3 totals 13 residues. The CDR3 DNA follows: TGTGCCAGCAGCTTTGACAGGTACTACGAGCAGTACTTC. Protein product: CASSFDRYYEQYF. The full variable domain, in which reference TRBV11-2 and TRBJ2-7 provide the parts outside the CDR3, is EAGVAQSPRYKIIEKRQSVAFWCNPISGHATLYWYQQILGQGPKLLIQFQNNGVVDDSQLPKDRFSAERLKGVDSTLKIQPAKLEDSAVYLCASSFDRYYEQYFGPGTRLTVT.

This CDR3 reads CSGSGSGPYNEQFF. The CDR3 nucleotides are TGCAGCGGGAGCGGGAGCGGGCCCTACAATGAGCAGTTCTTC. The genes are TRBV29-1 and TRBJ2-1, with TRBD2 matching 8 bases. Germline CDR1 reads SQVTM; CDR2 reads ANQGSEA. Trimming took 7 bases from V and 2 from J; bases not matched to a gene: 7. The CDR3 is 14 residues long.

V gene TRBV28 combines with J gene TRBJ1-5; TRBD1 might be the D (5 bases). This CDR3 spans 15 amino acids. Germline V gene data show CDR1 as MDHEN and CDR2 as SYDVKM. The V gene lost 5 bases and the J gene lost 4 bases, with 15 bases spanning the gap. The CDR3 is CASSPMQGENQPQHF. The CDR3 nucleotides are TGTGCCAGCAGTCCGATGCAGGGTGAAAATCAGCCCCAGCATTTT.

This sequence joins TRBV18 and TRBJ2-5; 9 nucleotides agree with TRBD2. The V gene's germline CDR1 is KGHSH and CDR2 LQKENI. The CDR3 totals 14 residues. J gave up 3 bases and V 1 base, and 0 bases lay outside the gene matches. The DNA of the CDR3 is TGTGCCAGCTCACCACTAGCGGGAGAAGAGACCCAGTACTTC. It yields the protein CASSPLAGEETQYF.